This T cell receptor (beta chain) was documented in a study of OX40 agonist ivuxolimab in advanced cancers. The overall study: The dose of intravenous ivuxolimab that patients received every 2 weeks ranged from 0.01 to 10 mg/kg. Partial responses were observed in three patients, of whom one had hepatocellular carcinoma and two had cutaneous melanoma. Study-level points and caveats: On average, a greater number of expanded clones characterised CD8+ T cells relative to CD4+.

Details on this clone: Antigen: not known.

The data were produced by immunoSEQ multiplex PCR, yet TCRdb's version contains in-frame clones alone and is incomplete. In the table there are around 71,000 clones, about 88% of which are singletons. Trimming shortened V by 3 bases and J by 1 base, and 9 bases separated the two germline ends. Germline values: CDR1 GTSNPN, CDR2 SVGIG (reference sequence). This CDR3 is built from 14 residues. The sample in question was CD4+ or CD8+ T cells sorted from blood, obtained in a trial of the OX40 agonist ivuxolimab. The receptor was derived from an adult with an advanced solid tumor such as melanoma, head and neck, liver or kidney cancer. The gene calls are TRBV30 and TRBJ2-2, with no clear D. The CDR3 here is CAWRYGRNTGELFF. The CDR3 bases are TGTGCCTGGAGGTACGGACGGAACACCGGGGAGCTGTTTTTT.